This TCR beta chain comes out of a study of blood T cell repertoires in COVID-19. V lost 7 bases to trimming and J lost 0 bases; unmatched junction nucleotides: 5. In germline, CDR1 is LGHNT, CDR2 FRNRAP. The CDR3 totals 15 residues. Data came from immunoSEQ multiplex PCR; TCRdb stores just in-frame clones and leaves some out. The sample has some 150,000 clones; 87% are singletons. The material sequenced was peripheral blood. J is TRBJ2-7 and V is TRBV12-5; the match to TRBD1 covers 11 bases. This TCR derives from a woman in her thirties or forties with acute or convalescent COVID-19. In DNA form, the CDR3 reads TGTGCTAGTGCCGGGGACAGGGGGAGCTCCTACGAGCAGTACTTC. Amino acid sequence: CASAGDRGSSYEQYF.